These T cell receptor beta chains were read from a single sample in a study of cytomegalovirus exposure and HLA in healthy donors. Profiling relied on immunoSEQ multiplex PCR, and the TCRdb table lists in-frame clones only, not all of them. The sample has almost 95,000 clones; 50% to 75% are singletons. Sequencing was done on a sample of PBMCs. The receptors here all came from a man aged 25-45 years in good health and CMV-seronegative. Each CDR3 is given with its conserved first and last residue. Fields, in order: J gene, V gene, D gene, clone size, CDR3 DNA, CDR3 protein. A D gene is named only where the DNA matches it firmly. Expanded clones are given a class, and other clones once, few, many or no size at all.

TRBJ2-2 | TRBV27 | NA | few | TGTGCCAGCAGTTTAACTGGGCTAACCACCGGGGAGCTGTTTTTT | CASSLTGLTTGELFF
TRBJ2-3 | TRBV29-1 | NA | NA | TGCAGCGTCCGGTTTGCGGGAAGGGATACGCAGTATTTT | CSVRFAGRDTQYF
TRBJ2-7 | TRBV4-2 | NA | NA | TGTGCCAGCAGCCAAGATTCGGCGGAATATACGAAGCAGTACTTC | CASSQDSAEYTKQYF
TRBJ1-5 | TRBV27 | NA | NA | TGTGCCAGCAGTTTTGGAGGGGCCCAGCCCCAGCATTTT | CASSFGGAQPQHF
TRBJ2-5 | TRBV9 | NA | few | TGTGCCAGCAGCGTAGCTACTAGGGCGGGCCAAGAGACCCAGTACTTC | CASSVATRAGQETQYF
TRBJ2-3 | TRBV4-1 | TRBD2 | NA | TGCGCCAGCAGCCAAGGGGTGGTGACTAGCGGGACCGATACGCAGTATTTT | CASSQGVVTSGTDTQYF
TRBJ2-7 | TRBV7-6 | TRBD2 | NA | TGTGCCAGCAGCTTAGCCCCGACTAGCGGGTACTACGAGCAGTACTTC | CASSLAPTSGYYEQYF
TRBJ1-1 | TRBV13 | TRBD1 | NA | TGTGCCAGCAGCTTAGACCTCCTCGGCAGGGGGGTAATTGAAGCTTTCTTT | CASSLDLLGRGVIEAFF
TRBJ2-1 | TRBV2 | TRBD1 | NA | TGTGCCATACGGACAGGCTACAATGAGCAGTTCTTC | CAIRTGYNEQFF
TRBJ1-4 | TRBV28 | NA | NA | TGTGCCAGCAGTCAGTATCGGGTTCAAAAACTGTTTTTT | CASSQYRVQKLFF
TRBJ1-1 | TRBV5-1 | NA | NA | TGCGCCAGCAGCTTGGCCGGGGGTGTTGGGGTAAACACTGAAGCTTTCTTT | CASSLAGGVGVNTEAFF
TRBJ1-2 | TRBV6-1 | NA | NA | TGTGCCAGCAGTCCGCGCGGGGGGACTGGCTACACCTTC | CASSPRGGTGYTF
TRBJ2-7 | TRBV19 | TRBD1 | NA | TGTGCCAGTAGTATACCGGGACAGTCCTACGAGCAGTACTTC | CASSIPGQSYEQYF
TRBJ2-7 | TRBV6-1 | TRBD1 | once | TGTGCCAGCAGTCAACTGACAGGGTCTCGCTACGAGCAGTACTTC | CASSQLTGSRYEQYF
TRBJ2-1 | TRBV14 | TRBD1 | NA | TGTGCCAGCAGCCAGGTTCGGAGAGACAGGGAACGGAATGAGCAGTTCTTC | CASSQVRRDRERNEQFF
TRBJ2-7 | TRBV5-5 | TRBD2 | once | TGTGCCAGCAGGGTGACTAGCGGACCCCACGAGCAGTACTTC | CASRVTSGPHEQYF
TRBJ2-7 | TRBV18 | TRBD2 | NA | TGTGCCAGCTCACGCGCGGAAACTAGCGGGGGAACTTACCACGAGCAGTACTTC | CASSRAETSGGTYHEQYF
TRBJ1-1 | TRBV7-6 | TRBD1 | NA | TGTGCCAGCAGCCCTACGGGACAGGGGGTCGCGGAAGCTTTCTTT | CASSPTGQGVAEAFF
TRBJ1-2 | TRBV4-3 | NA | NA | TGCGCCAGCAGAAGGGCGGGGATGGTCGGCTACACCTTC | CASRRAGMVGYTF
TRBJ2-2 | TRBV19 | NA | NA | TGTGCCAGTAATCCCCTCCAGACATCTTACACCGGGGAGCTGTTTTTT | CASNPLQTSYTGELFF
TRBJ1-2 | TRBV6-1 | NA | NA | TGTGCCAGCATTGGGGGCCCAGGGAGTGGCTACACCTTC | CASIGGPGSGYTF
TRBJ2-7 | TRBV18 | TRBD2 | once | TGTGCCAGCTCACCACCTTCAACGGGTGCAGGGACTAGTGGGATCGAGCAGTACTTC | CASSPPSTGAGTSGIEQYF
TRBJ1-6 | TRBV18 | NA | NA | TGTGCCAGCCATACAGGGTATAATTCACCCCTCCACTTT | CASHTGYNSPLHF
TRBJ2-2 | TRBV5-1 | TRBD2 | NA | TGCGCCAGCAGCGGGTTTAGCGGGAGTAACACCGGGGAGCTGTTTTTT | CASSGFSGSNTGELFF
TRBJ2-7 | TRBV7-2 | TRBD1 | NA | TGTGCCAGCAGCAAACCGACAGGGCGGCACACCTACGAGCAGTACTTC | CASSKPTGRHTYEQYF
TRBJ1-3 | TRBV5-1 | TRBD1 | NA | TGCGCCAGCAGCTTGGCCACAGGGGGAAACTCTGGAAACACCATATATTTT | CASSLATGGNSGNTIYF
TRBJ2-1 | TRBV10-3 | TRBD1 | once | TGTGCCATCACACCCCGAGGAGGACAGGGGGAAGGTGAGCAGTTCTTC | CAITPRGGQGEGEQFF
TRBJ1-5 | TRBV19 | NA | NA | TGTGCCAGTAACACAGGAAGGGATCAGCCCCAGCATTTT | CASNTGRDQPQHF
TRBJ1-6 | TRBV7-2 | NA | few | TGTGCCAGCAGCCCCCTACAGGGATATAATTCACCCCTCCACTTT | CASSPLQGYNSPLHF
TRBJ2-7 | TRBV28 | NA | once | TGTGCCAGCAGATCAGGGGGGATCTACGAGCAGTACTTC | CASRSGGIYEQYF
TRBJ2-1 | TRBV4-3 | TRBD2 | NA | TGCGCCAGCAGCCTGGCGGGACTAGTCTCCGATGAGCAGTTCTTC | CASSLAGLVSDEQFF
TRBJ2-7 | TRBV7-3 | TRBD1 | NA | TGTGCCAGCAGCTTAAACAGGGGGAGCACCTACGAGCAGTACTTC | CASSLNRGSTYEQYF
TRBJ2-5 | TRBV30 | TRBD1 | NA | TGTGCCTGGAGCGCCGACAGGGGGCTTGAGACCCAGTACTTC | CAWSADRGLETQYF
TRBJ2-1 | TRBV7-8 | NA | few | TGTGCCAGCAGCTTCAACCTAGGGGGGGGATCCCATGAGCAGTTCTTC | CASSFNLGGGSHEQFF
TRBJ2-7 | TRBV10-2 | TRBD2 | NA | TGCGCCAAAAACTGTCAGGAGCGGGAGAGCTCCTACGAGCAGTACTTC | CAKNCQERESSYEQYF
TRBJ2-7 | TRBV5-4 | NA | NA | TGTGCCAGCAGCTTTGCCGCAACAGGGCGGGAGCAGTACTTC | CASSFAATGREQYF
TRBJ2-2 | TRBV5-1 | TRBD1 | NA | TGCGCCAGCAGCATGACAGGGATAGGCGCCGGGGAGCTGTTTTTT | CASSMTGIGAGELFF
TRBJ2-1 | TRBV4-3 | TRBD2 | NA | TGCGCCAGCAGCCAAGCAGGCGAGCGGGGGTATGAGCAGTTCTTC | CASSQAGERGYEQFF
TRBJ2-6 | TRBV28 | TRBD2 | NA | TGTGCCAGCAGTCCTACGGGACTAGGAAGCCTCTCTGGGGCCAACGTCCTGACTTTC | CASSPTGLGSLSGANVLTF
TRBJ1-1 | TRBV18 | TRBD1 | NA | TGTGCCAGCTCCCCTGACAGGGATGGCACTGAAGCTTTCTTT | CASSPDRDGTEAFF
TRBJ2-5 | TRBV4-1 | TRBD1 | NA | TGCGCCAGCAGCCGAGGGGGCCGGGAGACCCAGTACTTC | CASSRGGRETQYF
TRBJ2-5 | TRBV28 | NA | NA | TGTGCCAGCAGCCTGGGGGCGTTAGGGTACTTC | CASSLGALGYF
TRBJ1-1 | TRBV7-6 | NA | NA | TGTGCCAGCAGCCTCTACAGGGCGAACACTGAAGCTTTCTTT | CASSLYRANTEAFF
TRBJ1-2 | TRBV6-1 | NA | NA | TGTGCCAGCAGTGTGACGGAGGGCTACACCTTC | CASSVTEGYTF
TRBJ2-7 | TRBV27 | NA | NA | TGTGCCAGCAGACCCACAGGGCAACCTACCTACGAGCAGTACTTC | CASRPTGQPTYEQYF
TRBJ1-2 | TRBV28 | TRBD1 | NA | TGTGCCAGCAGTTTTCGGGGACAGTATGGCTACACCTTC | CASSFRGQYGYTF
TRBJ1-5 | TRBV4-3 | NA | NA | TGCGCCAGCAGCCAAGACAGGGTTGGGGATCAGCCCCAGCATTTT | CASSQDRVGDQPQHF
TRBJ2-1 | TRBV10-1 | NA | few | TGCGCCAGCAGCCAACTAGCAGGCCATGAGCAGTTCTTC | CASSQLAGHEQFF
TRBJ2-5 | TRBV28 | NA | NA | TGTGCCAGCAGCCACTCGAGCGGGACACAAGAGACCCAGTACTTC | CASSHSSGTQETQYF
TRBJ2-3 | TRBV7-3 | NA | NA | TGTGCCAGCAGCGACTCGGGACTCACAGATACGCAGTATTTT | CASSDSGLTDTQYF
TRBJ1-3 | TRBV15 | NA | few | TGTGCCACCAGCAATAACGAGGGCTCTGGAAACACCATATATTTT | CATSNNEGSGNTIYF
TRBJ2-7 | TRBV29-1 | TRBD2 | NA | TGCAGCGTGGGGGACTACCAGCCCTACGAGCAGTACTTC | CSVGDYQPYEQYF
TRBJ1-6 | TRBV7-6 | NA | NA | TGTGCCAGCAGGGCAGGGCTTAGCTCCTATAATTCACCCCTCCACTTT | CASRAGLSSYNSPLHF